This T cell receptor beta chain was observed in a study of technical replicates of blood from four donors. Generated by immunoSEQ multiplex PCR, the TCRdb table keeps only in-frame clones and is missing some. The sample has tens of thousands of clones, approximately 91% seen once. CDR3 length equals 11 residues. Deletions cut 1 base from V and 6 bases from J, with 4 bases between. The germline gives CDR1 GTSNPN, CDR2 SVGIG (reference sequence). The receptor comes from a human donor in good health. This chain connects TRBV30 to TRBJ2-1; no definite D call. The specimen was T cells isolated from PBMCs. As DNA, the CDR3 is TGTGCCTGGAGTGCTAGCAATGAGCAGTTCTTC. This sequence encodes CAWSASNEQFF.